This T cell receptor (beta chain) was documented in a study of blood T cell repertoires in COVID-19. The wider study: The samples span acute and convalescent COVID-19 from the United States, Italy and Spain. PBMCs, B-cell-depleted T cells, or T cells were the source of the cDNA or gDNA that made up the material.

V lost 0 bases and J lost 4; bases outside the gene matches: 2. The CDR3 covers 14 residues. Germline lookup yields CDR1 SGHDT and CDR2 YYEEEE. Per the study methods: Amplification of reference gene primers was used by the study to estimate nucleated cell counts. Generated by immunoSEQ multiplex PCR, the TCRdb table keeps only in-frame clones and is missing some. D and trimming were read from the DNA, whereas the V and J calls and clone size are those reported in that table. The sample consists of tens of thousands of clones, roughly 80% of them appearing once. This sequence was found in a woman aged 55-75 years with acute or convalescent COVID-19. The sequenced material came from peripheral blood. The chain employs TRBV5-6 and TRBJ1-2; 8 bases fit TRBD1. Here the CDR3 reads CASSLGQGTYGYTF. CDR3 sequence (DNA): TGTGCCAGCAGCTTGGGACAGGGGACCTATGGCTACACCTTC.